The sequence of this TCR beta chain was determined in a study of T cell clonality in common variable immunodeficiency. This clone was observed many times. The antigen remains unidentified. The read stops 3 residues short of the end of the CDR3; the missing end is completed from the germline J gene. Here immunoSEQ multiplex PCR was the method, and the copy in TCRdb shows in-frame clones only, minus some. Singletons are absent from the sample, which has just over 25,000 clones. V shed 4 bases and J shed 9 bases, with 11 bases lying between them. The V gene's germline CDR1 is SGHRS and CDR2 YFSETQ. The CDR3 loop spans 12 amino acids. Whole-study findings and limits: The cause of increased CVID clonality remains unclear without subpopulation sequencing. Fewer deletions and N-nucleotide insertions were reportedly seen in common variable immunodeficiency TCR beta sequences.

All CVID subjects were on immunoglobulin replacement for at least one year. The chain couples TRBV5-1 to TRBJ2-1, with unresolved D. Material: peripheral blood mononuclear cells. The sequence derives from a human donor with common variable immunodeficiency. The part of the CDR3 DNA that was read is TGCGCCAGCAGCCCTACTACCCCTGAG. Protein sequence: CASSPTTPE. The full CDR3 protein reads CASSPTTPEQFF.